One sample yielded the 9 T cell receptor beta chains listed below, sequenced in a study of cytomegalovirus exposure and HLA in healthy donors. It was with 60 Vbeta and 13 Jbeta primers that the PCR ran. TCRdb's copy holds only in-frame clones and misses some; the assay was immunoSEQ multiplex PCR. The sample consists of 80,000 to 130,000 clones, roughly 83% of them appearing once. Sequenced material: PBMCs. The receptors shown here come from a female donor in good health and CMV-seropositive.

This rearrangement joins TRBV2 to TRBJ1-2, with D perhaps TRBD1 (5 bases). V was pared by 4 bases and J by 4 bases, with 10 bases between. The germline V gene has CDR1 SNHLY and CDR2 FYNNEI. The CDR3 runs to 13 residues. DNA of the CDR3: TGTGCCAGCAGTGGAGCCAGGGCCTATGGCTACACCTTC. Protein sequence: CASSGARAYGYTF.

The chain links TRBV11-3 to TRBJ1-4, with D possibly TRBD1 on 5 matching bases. V gave up 5 bases and J gave up 4 bases, with 17 bases separating them. The CDR3 covers 16 residues. CDR1 is SGHNT and CDR2 is YENEEA in the germline V gene. Written as DNA, the CDR3 is TGTGCCAGCAGCGTACGAAGGGGCGGGGGTAATGAAAAACTGTTTTTT. Protein product: CASSVRRGGGNEKLFF.

The chain links TRBV29-1 to TRBJ2-5; D perhaps matches TRBD1 (5 bases). Between the trimmed V and J ends, which lost 5 bases and 0 bases, there was a span of 13 bases. The CDR3 runs to 14 residues. Germline lookup yields CDR1 SQVTM and CDR2 ANQGSEA. Written as DNA, the CDR3 is TGCAGCGTTTCGCTCAGGGCCAACCAAGAGACCCAGTACTTC. Its protein product is CSVSLRANQETQYF.

V is TRBV2 and J is TRBJ2-2; TRBD2 aligns across 7 bases. Germline V gene data show CDR1 as SNHLY and CDR2 as FYNNEI. This CDR3 has 14 residues. J gave up 1 base and V 9 bases, and 5 bases lay outside the gene matches. The DNA for the CDR3 is TGTGCCAGGGAGGGAGGGCAGAACACCGGGGAGCTGTTTTTT. It codes for CAREGGQNTGELFF.

This clone has only a few counts. CDR3 DNA sequence: TGTGCCAGCAGCTTAGGCCGACAGGGTGGTAATGAGCAGTTCTTC. This codes for CASSLGRQGGNEQFF. V is TRBV11-3 and J is TRBJ2-1; the match to TRBD1 covers 7 bases. The CDR3 is 15 residues long. Germline loops: CDR1 SGHNT, CDR2 YENEEA. J gave up 7 bases and V 1 base, and 7 bases lay outside the gene matches.

V usage is TRBV2 and J usage is TRBJ1-5; D is unresolved. The CDR3 is 13 residues long. Germline CDR1 SNHLY, CDR2 FYNNEI. Deletions cut 4 bases from V and 4 bases from J, with 8 bases between. CDR3 nucleotide sequence: TGTGCCAGCAGTGCCAGCAGGAATCAGCCCCAGCATTTT. It is translated as CASSASRNQPQHF.

The chain recombines TRBV4-1 with TRBJ1-5; D is possibly TRBD1 (6 bases). The V end was cut by 4 bases, the J end by 4 bases, with 23 bases between. The CDR3 extends over 18 amino acids. Per the germline V gene, CDR1 is MGHRA and CDR2 is YSYEKL. The CDR3 region has the DNA TGCGCCAGCAGCCCAACCCGGGGGGCACAAGGGGCGAATCAGCCCCAGCATTTT. It yields the protein CASSPTRGAQGANQPQHF.

The chain recombines TRBV15 with TRBJ2-3; D may be TRBD2 (5 bases). CDR1 LNHNV and CDR2 YYDKDF come from the germline V gene (reference sequence). The CDR3 length is 16 residues. Trimming left V 0 bases short and J 1 base short, with 11 bases between. The CDR3 sequence: CATSRDYSGRTDTQYF. CDR3 sequence (DNA): TGTGCCACCAGCAGAGATTACAGCGGTCGCACAGATACGCAGTATTTT.

The genes are TRBV4-2 and TRBJ2-2; TRBD2 matches 11 bases. The CDR3 is 16 amino acids. The germline CDR1 and CDR2 sequences are LGHNA and YNFKEQ. With 4 bases clipped from V and 7 bases from J, the junction kept 8 bases outside the gene matches. CDR3: CASSPPLAGANGELFF. CDR3 DNA sequence: TGTGCCAGCAGCCCGCCACTAGCGGGAGCGAACGGGGAGCTGTTTTTT.